Each of the 21 T cell receptor beta chains below was sequenced from the same sample in a study of blood T cell repertoires in COVID-19 (TCRdb year 2020). The library was prepared using the immunoSEQ multiplex PCR assay. TCRdb provides this immuneACCESS table in a form limited to in-frame rearrangements. Some clones are lacking; in checked studies, under half of them reflect an unresolved V gene, and why the rest are absent is not known. In this sample the table shows about 78,000 clones, more than 75% of which occur a single time. The ten largest clones represent 1.9% of the sample. Sequencing was performed on peripheral blood. The receptors here all came from a woman in her sixties with acute or convalescent COVID-19.

V and J are TRBV11-3 and TRBJ2-7; a weak D match, TRBD2 (5 bases). In germline, CDR1 is SGHNT, CDR2 YENEEA. The CDR3 is 15 amino acids. V was cut by 1 base and J by 1 base, with 11 bases left in between. CDR3 DNA sequence: TGTGCCAGCAGCTTAGTAGCGAGAGATTCCTACGAGCAGTACTTC. This codes for CASSLVARDSYEQYF.

J is TRBJ1-5 and V is TRBV19; 10 nucleotides match TRBD1. CDR1 is LNHDA and CDR2 is SQIVND in the germline V gene (reference sequence). The CDR3 extends over 16 amino acids. The V and J ends lost 3 bases and 3 bases, in that order; junction bases with no gene match: 5. The DNA for the CDR3 is TGTGCCAGTAGTATTGGGGACAGGGGCTACAATCAGCCCCAGCATTTT. Protein product: CASSIGDRGYNQPQHF. The full variable domain, in which reference TRBV19 and TRBJ1-5 provide the parts outside the CDR3, is DGGITQSPKYLFRKEGQNVTLSCEQNLNHDAMYWYRQDPGQGLRLIYYSQIVNDFQKGDIAEGYSVSREKKESFPLTVTSAQKNPTAFYLCASSIGDRGYNQPQHFGDGTRLSIL.

V usage is TRBV4-3 and J usage is TRBJ1-1; no definite D call. Germline CDR1 is LGHNA and CDR2 is YSLEER. Trimming took off 5 bases at V and 3 bases at J, with 10 bases between the two ends. The CDR3 runs 13 residues. The CDR3 sequence: CASSKILYTEAFF. The CDR3 DNA follows: TGCGCCAGCAGCAAAATTCTGTACACTGAAGCTTTCTTT.

V gene TRBV7-8 combines with J gene TRBJ2-7; D might be TRBD2 (5 bases). This CDR3 comprises 15 residues. The V and J ends lost 6 bases and 4 bases respectively, with 19 bases between them. Germline-derived CDR1 and CDR2 are SGHVS and FQNEAQ. CDR3 amino acids: CASRKEAGYLYEQYF. The CDR3, as DNA: TGTGCCAGCAGAAAGGAGGCCGGCTACTTATACGAGCAGTACTTC. Supplemented by reference TRBV7-8 and TRBJ2-7, the full variable domain reads GAGVSQSPRYKVAKRGQDVALRCDPISGHVSLFWYQQALGQGPEFLTYFQNEAQLDKSGLPSDRFFAERPEGSVSTLKIQRTQQEDSAVYLCASRKEAGYLYEQYFGPGTRLTVT.

This sequence joins TRBV4-3 and TRBJ2-7; 15 nucleotides match TRBD2. The CDR3 runs 17 residues. Germline CDR1 is LGHNA and CDR2 is YSLEER. Trimming took 2 bases from V and 4 from J; bases not matched to a gene: 6. CDR3 in amino acids: CASSQYGLAGGPYEQYF. The DNA for the CDR3 is TGCGCCAGCAGCCAATACGGACTAGCGGGGGGGCCTTACGAGCAGTACTTC.

This CDR3 is CASSLGESGNTIYF. The CDR3 DNA sequence: TGCGCCAGCAGCTTGGGAGAGTCTGGAAACACCATATATTTT. The rearrangement uses TRBV5-1 and TRBJ1-3; D uncertain. Trimming cost V 0 bases and J 1 base, with 5 bases left between them. CDR1 is SGHRS, CDR2 YFSETQ, per germline. The CDR3 has 14 amino acids.

The gene calls are TRBV19 and TRBJ1-3, with 7 bases aligning to TRBD1. The CDR3 spans 15 residues. V lost 6 bases to trimming and J lost 0 bases; unmatched junction nucleotides: 5. Germline loops: CDR1 LNHDA, CDR2 SQIVND (reference sequence). For the CDR3, the DNA is TGTGCCAGTAGCGGACAGGCCGGCTCTGGAAACACCATATATTTT. Its translation is CASSGQAGSGNTIYF.

The chain is built from TRBV18 and TRBJ1-1; D is perhaps TRBD1 (6 bases). CDR3 length: 14 amino acids. From germline, CDR1 is KGHSH and CDR2 LQKENI. V dropped 2 bases and J dropped 1 base, with 8 bases sitting between them. The CDR3 region is CASSPGGTNTEAFF. DNA of the CDR3: TGTGCCAGCTCACCAGGGGGCACGAACACTGAAGCTTTCTTT.

This clone was recorded once. The J gene is TRBJ2-7, the V gene TRBV18, with D possibly matching TRBD2 (5 bases). From germline, CDR1 is KGHSH and CDR2 LQKENI. The V end was cut by 3 bases, the J end by 4 bases, with 19 bases between. This CDR3 region has 16 residues. CDR3 bases: TGTGCCAGCTCACCCTCCCCTAGGAGGTTAGGGTACGAGCAGTACTTC. It yields the protein CASSPSPRRLGYEQYF. The variable domain in full, with the rest retrieved from reference TRBV18 and TRBJ2-7, is NAGVMQNPRHLVRRRGQEARLRCSPMKGHSHVYWYRQLPEEGLKFMVYLQKENIIDESGMPKERFSAEFPKEGPSILRIQQVVRGDSAAYFCASSPSPRRLGYEQYFGPGTRLTVT.

This clone was observed once. The rearrangement links TRBV24-1 to TRBJ2-7; tentative D call: TRBD1 (6 bases). Trimming took 10 bases from V and 0 from J, leaving 9 bases between them. Germline V gene sequence: CDR1 KGHDR, CDR2 SFDVKD. CDR3 length equals 12 residues. This CDR3 is CATRDNSYEQYF. Written as DNA, the CDR3 is TGTGCCACTAGGGACAACTCCTACGAGCAGTACTTC.

A single count supports this clone. The chain employs TRBV6-4 and TRBJ2-3; 7 bases match TRBD1. Losses at the gene ends were 8 bases for V and 0 bases for J; bases not matched to a gene: 11. This CDR3 is built from 16 residues. Germline CDR1 is MRHNA and CDR2 is SNTAGT. CDR3 region: CASPMNRGNSTDTQYF. The CDR3 DNA reads as TGTGCCAGCCCCATGAACAGGGGTAATAGCACAGATACGCAGTATTTT.

The rearrangement uses TRBV19 and TRBJ1-4; D gene unclear. V was pared by 5 bases and J by 8 bases, with 12 bases between. This CDR3 region has 13 residues. Germline loops: CDR1 LNHDA, CDR2 SQIVND (reference sequence). As DNA, the CDR3 is TGTGCCAGTAGTTTCCAGGAAGGAGAAAAACTGTTTTTT. Residues: CASSFQEGEKLFF.

V gene TRBV12-3 or TRBV12-4 combines with J gene TRBJ1-2; 9 bases agree with TRBD1. This CDR3 spans 13 amino acids. The V gene end was trimmed by 6 bases and the J gene end by 8 bases; junction bases not matched to a gene: 7. CDR3 region: CASSQGQGVGYTF. CDR3 DNA: TGTGCCAGCAGCCAGGGACAGGGCGTAGGCTACACCTTC.

This clone was recorded many times. This chain connects TRBV15 to TRBJ1-2, with 7 bases aligning to TRBD1. This CDR3 region has 14 residues. Germline V gene sequence: CDR1 LNHNV, CDR2 YYDKDF (reference sequence). The V segment lost 4 bases and the J segment 8 bases; nucleotides outside the gene matches: 10. This chain's CDR3 is CATSTRDSGRGYTF. Here the CDR3 DNA reads TGTGCCACCAGCACTCGGGACAGCGGCAGGGGCTACACCTTC.

J is TRBJ1-5 and V is TRBV28, with D hard to call. The V gene's germline CDR1 is MDHEN and CDR2 SYDVKM. The CDR3 is made up of 18 amino acids. V lost 7 bases and J 0 bases, leaving 22 bases between the germline ends. This chain's CDR3 is CASTSGSAAFYSNQPQHF. The CDR3 region has the DNA TGTGCCAGCACCTCAGGATCCGCCGCCTTCTATAGCAATCAGCCCCAGCATTTT.

The CDR3 nucleotides read TGTGCCAGCAGGGGGCCGGGGGACACCGGGGAGCTGTTTTTT. It yields the protein CASRGPGDTGELFF. The rearrangement joins TRBV6-5 to TRBJ2-2; perhaps TRBD2 as D (6 bases). Trimming stripped 6 bases from V and 3 bases from J, with 11 bases between. Germline CDR1 is MNHEY and CDR2 is SVGAGI. The CDR3 spans 14 residues.

This clone was observed a handful of times. CDR3: CASSPPGLRNTEAFF. The CDR3 DNA follows: TGCGCCAGCAGTCCCCCGGGACTTCGGAACACTGAAGCTTTCTTT. The J gene is TRBJ1-1, the V gene TRBV23-1; a possible D gene is TRBD1 (5 bases). TRBV23-1 belongs to the ORF category, with a function that is uncertain. Trimming shortened V by 4 bases and J by 1 base, and 13 bases separated the two germline ends. The CDR3 consists of 15 residues.

The rearrangement uses TRBV4-3 and TRBJ2-3, with TRBD1 matching 7 bases. This CDR3 region has 14 residues. V gave up 1 base and J gave up 8 bases; unmatched junction bases: 6. CDR1 is LGHNA, CDR2 YSLEER, per germline. CDR3 region: CASSQVRQGTTQYF. The CDR3, as DNA: TGCGCCAGCAGCCAAGTTCGACAGGGAACTACGCAGTATTTT.

This chain uses TRBV5-1 with TRBJ2-3, with D possibly matching TRBD2 (5 bases). The CDR3 has 16 amino acids. The V end lost 0 bases, the J end lost 4 bases, and 15 bases lay between the germline ends. From germline, CDR1 is SGHRS and CDR2 YFSETQ. CDR3 bases: TGCGCCAGCAGCTTGGCCAGGACTCTTGCGTCAGATACGCAGTATTTT. This translates into CASSLARTLASDTQYF.

The genes are TRBV7-2 and TRBJ1-6; D ambiguous. V lost 0 bases and J 0 bases, leaving 9 bases between the germline ends. The CDR3 has 17 residues. Germline CDR1 and CDR2: SGHTA and FQGNSA. The chain's CDR3 is CASSLAPPSSYNSPLHF. As DNA, the CDR3 is TGTGCCAGCAGCTTAGCGCCGCCTAGCTCCTATAATTCACCCCTCCACTTT.

This clone was seen once. V gene TRBV6-2 or TRBV6-3 combines with J gene TRBJ1-1; TRBD1 matches 8 bases. V shed 5 bases and J 10 bases; nucleotides not matched to a gene: 9. This CDR3 spans 13 amino acids. Germline-derived CDR1 and CDR2 are MNHEY and SVGEGT. CDR3 protein: CASSTGRQGIAFF. DNA for the CDR3: TGTGCCAGCAGTACCGGCCGACAGGGGATAGCTTTCTTT.